Here is one T cell receptor beta chain with its context. The germline gives CDR1 LGHNA, CDR2 YNFKEQ. The CDR3 consists of 16 residues. V shed 4 bases and J 4 bases; nucleotides not matched to a gene: 4. These data are taken from a study of CD4 and CD8 cells across lung adenocarcinoma regions. Each CDR3 protein is one row after TCRdb ran MiXCR on the PCR reads. The table has about 25,000 distinct CDR3 sequences, 50% seen once; the top ten hold roughly 50%. The material sequenced was CD8+ T cells from the center of a lung tumor. The chain recombines TRBV4-2 with TRBJ2-3, with 14 bases fitting TRBD2. The receptor was isolated from a male donor with lung adenocarcinoma. The CD4 and CD8 labels of this study may be unreliable. This CDR3 is CASSPGLAGGPDTQYF. In DNA, the CDR3 is TGTGCCAGCAGCCCTGGACTAGCGGGAGGCCCAGATACGCAGTATTTT.